Listed below are T cell receptor beta chains from one sample, sequenced in a study of naive and memory T cell subsets. One entry per CDR3 protein, called by TCRdb with MiXCR from the UMI-ligation and nested PCR reads. The table lists approximately 85,000 distinct CDR3 sequences, roughly 7.3% of them singletons. Material: central memory CD4+ T cells from blood. Receptors were obtained from a human donor in good health. Each CDR3 is given with its conserved first and last residue. A D gene is named only where the DNA matches it firmly. A clone size is listed for some rows: how often the clone was seen (once, few, many), or a class if it is expanded.

TRBJ2-7 | few | TRBD1 | TRBV7-2 | CASSYRTGSYEQYF | TGTGCCAGCAGCTACCGGACAGGGTCTTACGAGCAGTACTTC
TRBJ2-1 | many | TRBD2 | TRBV20-1 | CSARMREDGTSGRIYNEQFF | TGCAGTGCACGGATGCGCGAGGACGGGACTAGCGGGCGTATATACAATGAGCAGTTCTTC
TRBJ1-1 | many | NA | TRBV5-1 | CASSLAPGMNTEAFF | TGCGCCAGCAGCTTGGCCCCAGGCATGAACACTGAAGCTTTCTTT
TRBJ2-7 | NA | NA | TRBV7-2 | CASSLVAGYEQYF | TGTGCCAGCAGCTTAGTCGCGGGCTACGAGCAGTACTTC
TRBJ1-6 | many | NA | TRBV5-5 | CASSLAAAGRPLDSPLHF | TGTGCCAGCAGCTTGGCAGCGGCGGGGAGGCCCCTGGATTCACCCCTCCACTTT
TRBJ2-5 | once | NA | TRBV7-2 | CASSSRAETQCF | TGTGCCAGCAGCTCCCGGGCCGAGACCCAGTGCTTC
TRBJ2-7 | few | NA | TRBV11-2 | CASSLDTNYEQYF | TGTGCCAGCAGCTTAGACACTAACTACGAGCAGTACTTC
TRBJ1-5 | few | NA | TRBV19 | CASSWTAYQPQHF | TGTGCCAGTAGTTGGACAGCCTATCAGCCCCAGCATTTT
TRBJ2-7 | few | TRBD2 | TRBV20-1 | CSALSSLAGYNYEQYF | TGCAGTGCCCTATCGTCACTAGCGGGATATAATTACGAGCAGTACTTC
TRBJ2-1 | few | NA | TRBV5-4 | CASSSGPPEGEQFF | TGTGCCAGCAGCTCCGGGCCCCCCGAAGGTGAGCAGTTCTTC
TRBJ1-2 | many | TRBD1 | TRBV12-5 | CASGPQGAEGYTF | TGTGCTAGTGGTCCTCAGGGGGCGGAAGGCTACACCTTC
TRBJ1-1 | NA | NA | TRBV5-5 | CASSTTTEAFF | TGTGCCAGCAGTACAACCACTGAAGCTTTCTTT
TRBJ2-5 | NA | TRBD1 | TRBV14 | CASSKTRGPRETQYF | TGTGCCAGCAGCAAAACCAGGGGGCCAAGAGAGACCCAGTACTTC
TRBJ2-5 | NA | NA | TRBV7-9 | CASSLGYRETQYF | TGTGCCAGCAGCTTAGGCTACAGGGAGACCCAGTACTTC
TRBJ1-5 | many | TRBD1 | TRBV10-3 | CAIRDRSDQPQHF | TGTGCCATCAGGGACAGGAGTGATCAGCCCCAGCATTTT